These 6 T cell receptor beta chains originate from one sample sequenced in a study of Ad26.COV2.S vaccination and SARS-CoV-2 variants. Produced via immunoSEQ multiplex PCR; TCRdb's table is partial and in-frame only. This sample carries around 250,000 clones, approximately 90% of them seen once, and the ten largest clones take nearly 3%. Described treatment: about 20 received Ad26.COV2.S at low or high dose, single or two shots; about 5 received placebo; per-sample allocation not given. After the first vaccine or placebo injection, samples were drawn on day 63. Material: peripheral blood, obtained in a trial of Ad26.COV2.S vaccine versus placebo. The receptors stem from a person between 18 and 60 years old who received the Ad26.COV2.S COVID-19 vaccine or a placebo.

The chain has TRBV2 and TRBJ2-4; no clear D. Trimming took off 3 bases at V and 0 bases at J, with 12 bases between the two ends. Looked up from germline, CDR1 is SNHLY and CDR2 is FYNNEI. The CDR3 extends over 16 amino acids. The CDR3 region has the DNA TGTGCCAGCAGTGACCTGGTACATTTAGCCAAAAACATTCAGTACTTC. Translation gives CASSDLVHLAKNIQYF.

The V call is TRBV11-2, the J call TRBJ2-3; no definite D call. The CDR3 is 15 amino acids. With 5 bases removed from V and 5 bases from J, the gap between germline ends came to 17 bases. CDR1 is SGHAT, CDR2 FQNNGV, per germline. The CDR3 here is CASSPRGNFGDTQYF. CDR3 sequence (DNA): TGTGCCAGCAGCCCTCGAGGCAATTTTGGAGATACGCAGTATTTT.

The J gene is TRBJ2-5, the V gene TRBV7-2, with D hard to call. The CDR3 covers 14 residues. Trimming pared 6 bases from V and 4 bases from J, leaving 15 bases between. Germline CDR1 is SGHTA and CDR2 is FQGNSA. CDR3 sequence (DNA): TGTGCCAGCAGACCCAGGTTGGCAGGAGAGACCCAGTACTTC. This encodes CASRPRLAGETQYF.

The sample holds one count of this clone. V is TRBV7-2 and J is TRBJ2-3, with TRBD1 matching 7 bases. After removal of 5 bases from V and 0 bases from J, the junction contained 5 bases not matched to a gene. Germline V CDR1 and CDR2: SGHTA, FQGNSA. CDR3 length: 15 amino acids. In nucleotides, the CDR3 is TGTGCCAGCAGCCCCCGACAGGGTAGCACAGATACGCAGTATTTT. Protein sequence: CASSPRQGSTDTQYF.

V and J are TRBV2 and TRBJ2-1; 10 bases agree with TRBD2. Germline-derived CDR1 and CDR2 are SNHLY and FYNNEI. With 2 bases clipped from V and 5 bases from J, the junction kept 3 bases outside the gene matches. The CDR3 spans 15 residues. CDR3 DNA sequence: TGTGCCAGCAGTGAACTAGCGGGGGATAACAATGAGCAGTTCTTC. It yields the protein CASSELAGDNNEQFF.

This clone has a handful of counts. This sequence joins TRBV24-1 and TRBJ2-1; TRBD1 matches at 8 bases. The CDR3 contains 15 residues. The trim removed 4 bases at V and 7 bases at J, leaving 8 bases unmatched. Germline V lookup: CDR1 KGHDR, CDR2 SFDVKD. The CDR3 sequence is CATSDRRGLWNEQFF. The CDR3 DNA is TGTGCCACCAGTGACCGCAGGGGGCTTTGGAATGAGCAGTTCTTC.